This TCR beta chain was identified during a study of technical replicates of blood from a few donors. The table came from immunoSEQ multiplex PCR; TCRdb's copy has only in-frame clones and leaves some out. This table holds tens of thousands of clones, roughly 94% found once. This CDR3 has 15 amino acids. Trimming stripped 8 bases from V and 2 bases from J, with 16 bases between. Germline V gene data show CDR1 as SGHNT and CDR2 as YENEEA. The genes are TRBV11-3 and TRBJ2-1; the D gene is possibly TRBD2 (5 bases). The sample taken for sequencing was T cells isolated from PBMCs. The receptor was derived from a human donor in good health. The CDR3 here is CASSNGRGPYNEQFF. CDR3 DNA: TGTGCCAGCTCAAACGGCCGGGGTCCCTACAATGAGCAGTTCTTC.